The clone carrying this T cell receptor beta chain was detected ten times or more. V lost 6 bases and J lost 2, with 17 bases in between. The length of the CDR3 is 15 residues. Per germline, CDR1 MGHRA and CDR2 YSYEKL. Together with a sample-barcoded 5' primer, a J-beta primer mix was included in a second PCR lasting roughly 6 to 12 cycles. TCRdb analysed the 5' RACE reads with MiXCR anew, one entry per CDR3 protein. The data show over a million distinct CDR3 sequences, approximately 42% seen once. This sample was included in a study of blood T cells in healthy people across ages. This clonotype was obtained from a woman aged 18-35 years in good health. The rearrangement joins TRBV4-1 to TRBJ2-7; D could derive from TRBD1 or TRBD2 (5 bases each). Sequencing used blood. CDR3 residues: CASRDGHGIPYEQYF. CDR3 bases: TGCGCCAGCAGAGATGGACACGGGATCCCCTACGAGCAGTACTTC.